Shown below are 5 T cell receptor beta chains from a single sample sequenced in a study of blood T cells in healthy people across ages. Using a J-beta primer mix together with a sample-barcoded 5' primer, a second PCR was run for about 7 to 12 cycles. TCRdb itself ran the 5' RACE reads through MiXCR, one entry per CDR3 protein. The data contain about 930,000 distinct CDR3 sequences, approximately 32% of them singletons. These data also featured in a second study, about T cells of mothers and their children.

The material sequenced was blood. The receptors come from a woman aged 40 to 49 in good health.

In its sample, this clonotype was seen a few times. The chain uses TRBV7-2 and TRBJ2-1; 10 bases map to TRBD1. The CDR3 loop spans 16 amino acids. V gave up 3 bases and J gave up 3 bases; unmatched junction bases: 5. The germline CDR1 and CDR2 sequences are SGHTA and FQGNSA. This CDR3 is CASSFKGTGVYNEQFF. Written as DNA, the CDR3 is TGTGCCAGCAGCTTCAAGGGGACAGGGGTCTACAATGAGCAGTTCTTC.

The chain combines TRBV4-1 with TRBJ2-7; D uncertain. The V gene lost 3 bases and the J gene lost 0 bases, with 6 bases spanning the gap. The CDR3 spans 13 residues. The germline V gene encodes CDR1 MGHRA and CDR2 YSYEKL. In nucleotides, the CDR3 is TGCGCCAGCAGCCAGAGATCCTCCTACGAGCAGTACTTC. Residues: CASSQRSSYEQYF.

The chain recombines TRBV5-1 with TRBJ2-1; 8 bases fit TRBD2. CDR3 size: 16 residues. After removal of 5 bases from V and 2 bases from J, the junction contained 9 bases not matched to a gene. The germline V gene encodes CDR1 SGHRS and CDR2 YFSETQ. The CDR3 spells CASSQSTSGAYNEQFF. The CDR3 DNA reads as TGCGCCAGCAGTCAGTCTACTAGCGGTGCCTACAATGAGCAGTTCTTC.

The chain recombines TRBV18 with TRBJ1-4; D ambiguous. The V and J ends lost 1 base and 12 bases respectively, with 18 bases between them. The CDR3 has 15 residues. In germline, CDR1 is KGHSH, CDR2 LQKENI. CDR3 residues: CASSPQSLSPVQLFF. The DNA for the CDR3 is TGTGCCAGCTCACCACAGTCGCTATCCCCGGTCCAACTGTTTTTT.

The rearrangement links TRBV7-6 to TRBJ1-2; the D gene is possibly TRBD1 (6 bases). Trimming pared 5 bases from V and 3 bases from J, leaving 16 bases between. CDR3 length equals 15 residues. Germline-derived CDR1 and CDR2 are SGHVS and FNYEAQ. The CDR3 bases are TGTGCCAGCAGCCCCAAAGGACAGAGTGACTATGGCTACACCTTC. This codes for CASSPKGQSDYGYTF.